This T cell receptor (beta chain) was sequenced during a study of shared clonotypes between healthy human individuals. General observations from the study: Represented diversity (both genetic and exposure-history) was limited by the small number of donors. Sequencing depth was predicted to influence how clonotypes are shared among donors. Clonotypes shared by all four sorted-subset donors had higher generation probabilities than non-shared clonotypes.

This clone was seen more than once but under ten times. Its target is not known. With 7 bases removed from V and 4 bases from J, the gap between germline ends came to 16 bases. This CDR3 region has 14 residues. The V gene's germline CDR1 is MNHEY and CDR2 SVGAGI. The table came from immunoSEQ multiplex PCR; TCRdb's copy has only in-frame clones and leaves some out. The sample has about 2.4 million clones, 80% to 95% seen once. Specimen: naive CD4+ T cells from PBMCs. Noted subset: CD45RA+ positively selected. The chain has TRBV6-5 and TRBJ1-2; D is possibly TRBD1 (5 bases). This clonotype originated in a man in his late teens or twenties in good health. Some clones in this sample may be carry-over from other donors' samples. As DNA, the CDR3 is TGTGCCAGCACCCCCGTAATTAGGGGCTATGGCTACACCTTC. It encodes CASTPVIRGYGYTF.